The clone carrying this T cell receptor (beta chain) was seen more than once but under ten times. The CDR3 spans 14 residues. The germline CDR1 and CDR2 sequences are LNHDA and SQIVND (reference sequence). Between the trimmed V and J ends, which lost 3 bases and 2 bases, there was a span of 7 bases. This sample is drawn from a study of neoadjuvant anti-PD-1 for oral cavity cancer. Overall study context: Patients without progression got a fourth dose around day 43.

Tumor libraries mostly used about 5.1 ug genomic DNA, two replicates each. Assay used: immunoSEQ multiplex PCR; TCRdb lists only in-frame clones, some missing. The table has approximately 15,000 clones, 35% to 50% seen once. Time point specified: after neoadjuvant nivolumab, at surgical resection. Patients were newly diagnosed with stage II-IVA oral cavity squamous cell carcinoma without prior systemic or radiation treatment. This specimen was tumor tissue, taken after nivolumab (anti-PD-1) treatment. The receptor's source is a person aged 40 to 85 with oral cavity squamous cell carcinoma. The chain employs TRBV19 and TRBJ1-4, with D uncertain. CDR3 DNA: TGTGCCAGTAGTATCAGTGAGACTAATGAAAAACTGTTTTTT. Its translation: CASSISETNEKLFF.